This T cell receptor beta chain was sequenced for a study of blood T cell repertoires in COVID-19. Study overall: The United States, Italy and Spain were the sources of the acute and convalescent COVID-19 samples. The cDNA or gDNA used as material had been derived from T cells, B-cell-depleted T cells, or PBMCs.

The assay was immunoSEQ multiplex PCR, and TCRdb's table has in-frame clones only and misses some. The data contain about 27,000 clones, roughly nine tenths of them singletons. Per germline, CDR1 SGDLS and CDR2 YYNGEE. Trimming took 3 bases from V and 4 from J; bases not matched to a gene: 3. The CDR3 contains 14 residues. The sequenced material came from peripheral blood. The sequence derives from a man aged 70 or older with active COVID-19. V and J are TRBV9 and TRBJ2-5; TRBD1 matches 10 bases. The CDR3 coding sequence is TGTGCCAGCAGCGCCCGACAGGGGGCAGAGACCCAGTACTTC. Protein sequence: CASSARQGAETQYF.